This TCR beta chain was identified during a study of T cell responses to AZD1222 COVID-19 vaccine. V lost 5 bases and J lost 3; bases outside the gene matches: 8. This CDR3 is 15 amino acids long. Germline V gene sequence: CDR1 SGHVS, CDR2 FNYEAQ. Study outcomes and limitations: Baseline testing showed seropositivity in only six AZD1222 recipients.

The assay was immunoSEQ multiplex PCR, and TCRdb's table has in-frame clones only and misses some. The repertoire has 100,000 to 150,000 clones, roughly 87% of them found once; the top ten carry about 4.3%. This clone appeared once. Its antigen remains unknown. The material was peripheral blood, obtained on day 0 of MenACWY control vaccination. The rearrangement links TRBV7-6 to TRBJ1-1; 8 bases match TRBD1. The TCR comes from an adult in good health. The CDR3: CASSLRGLGDTEAFF. The DNA for the CDR3 is TGTGCCAGCAGCCTCAGGGGGCTGGGGGACACTGAAGCTTTCTTT.